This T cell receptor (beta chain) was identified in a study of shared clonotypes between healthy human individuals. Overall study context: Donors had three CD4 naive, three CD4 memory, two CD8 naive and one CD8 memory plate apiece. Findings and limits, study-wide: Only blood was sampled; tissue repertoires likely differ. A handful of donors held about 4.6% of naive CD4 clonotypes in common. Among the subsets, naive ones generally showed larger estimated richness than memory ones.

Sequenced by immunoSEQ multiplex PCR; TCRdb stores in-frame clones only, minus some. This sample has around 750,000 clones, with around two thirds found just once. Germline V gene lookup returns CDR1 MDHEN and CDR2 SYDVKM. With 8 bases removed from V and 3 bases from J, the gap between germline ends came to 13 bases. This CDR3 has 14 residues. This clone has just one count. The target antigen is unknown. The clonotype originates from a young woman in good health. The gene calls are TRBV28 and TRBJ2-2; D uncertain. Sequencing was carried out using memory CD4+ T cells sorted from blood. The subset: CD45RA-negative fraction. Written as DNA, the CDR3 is TGTGCCAGCTCACTCATTCGGGACACCGGGGAGCTGTTTTTT. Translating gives CASSLIRDTGELFF.